This TCR beta chain was retrieved from a study of T cell changes during pregnancy in multiple sclerosis. Germline trimming cut 4 bases from V and 7 bases from J; bases unmatched to any gene: 10. Germline values: CDR1 MGHRA, CDR2 YSYEKL. The CDR3 totals 17 residues. Profiled with immunoSEQ multiplex PCR; TCRdb holds only in-frame clones, not every one. The table has about 38,000 clones, 91% seen once. The V call is TRBV4-1, the J call TRBJ2-2; 12 positions match TRBD2. This clonotype was obtained from a female donor with multiple sclerosis, enrolled in a pregnancy study. Sample: CD8+ T cells from peripheral blood mononuclear cells, taken in the second trimester of pregnancy. The CDR3 sequence: CASSPLRLAGADGELFF. DNA for the CDR3: TGCGCCAGCAGCCCCCTCCGACTAGCGGGAGCGGACGGGGAGCTGTTTTTT.